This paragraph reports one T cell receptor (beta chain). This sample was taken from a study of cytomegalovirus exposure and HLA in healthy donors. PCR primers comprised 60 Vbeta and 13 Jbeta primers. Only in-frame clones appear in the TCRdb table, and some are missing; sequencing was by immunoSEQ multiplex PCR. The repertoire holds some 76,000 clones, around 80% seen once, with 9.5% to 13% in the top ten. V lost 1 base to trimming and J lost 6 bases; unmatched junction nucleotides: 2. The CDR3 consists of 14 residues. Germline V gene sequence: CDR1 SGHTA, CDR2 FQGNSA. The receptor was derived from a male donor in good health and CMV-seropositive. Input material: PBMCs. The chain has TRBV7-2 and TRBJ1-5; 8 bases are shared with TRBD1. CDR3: CASSLGQGAQPQHF. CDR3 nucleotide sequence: TGTGCCAGCAGCTTAGGTCAGGGGGCTCAGCCCCAGCATTTT.